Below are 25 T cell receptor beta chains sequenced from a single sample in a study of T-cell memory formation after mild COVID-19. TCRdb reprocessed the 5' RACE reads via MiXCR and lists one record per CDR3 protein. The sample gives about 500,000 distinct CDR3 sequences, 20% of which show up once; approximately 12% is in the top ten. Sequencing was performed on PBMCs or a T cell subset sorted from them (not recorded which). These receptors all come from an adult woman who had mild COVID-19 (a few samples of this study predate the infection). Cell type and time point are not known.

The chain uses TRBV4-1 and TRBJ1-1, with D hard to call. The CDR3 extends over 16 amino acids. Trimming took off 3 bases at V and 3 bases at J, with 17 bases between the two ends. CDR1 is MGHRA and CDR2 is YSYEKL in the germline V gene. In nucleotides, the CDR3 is TGCGCCAGCAGCCACGACGCGGGCCTGGGAGACACTGAAGCTTTCTTT. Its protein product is CASSHDAGLGDTEAFF.

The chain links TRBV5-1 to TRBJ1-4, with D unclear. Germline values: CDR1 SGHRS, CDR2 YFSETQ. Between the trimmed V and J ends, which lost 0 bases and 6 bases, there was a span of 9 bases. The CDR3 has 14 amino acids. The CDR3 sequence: CASSLDGGDEKLFF. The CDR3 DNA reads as TGCGCCAGCAGCTTGGACGGTGGGGATGAAAAACTGTTTTTT. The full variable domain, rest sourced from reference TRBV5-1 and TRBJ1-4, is KAGVTQTPRYLIKTRGQQVTLSCSPISGHRSVSWYQQTPGQGLQFLFEYFSETQRNKGNFPGRFSGRQFSNSRSEMNVSTLELGDSALYLCASSLDGGDEKLFFGSGTQLSVL.

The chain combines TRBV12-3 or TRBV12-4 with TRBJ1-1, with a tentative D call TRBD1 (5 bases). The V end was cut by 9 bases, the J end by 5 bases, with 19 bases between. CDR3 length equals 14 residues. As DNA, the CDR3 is TGTGCCAGTTGGAGATCCGGGGGGTTAACTGAAGCTTTCTTT. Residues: CASWRSGGLTEAFF.

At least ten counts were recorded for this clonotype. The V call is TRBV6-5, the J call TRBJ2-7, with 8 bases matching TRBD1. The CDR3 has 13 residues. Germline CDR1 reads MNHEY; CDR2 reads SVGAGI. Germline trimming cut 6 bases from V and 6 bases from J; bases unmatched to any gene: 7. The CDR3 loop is CASSPRTGREQYF. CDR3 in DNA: TGTGCCAGCAGCCCAAGGACAGGGCGCGAGCAGTACTTC.

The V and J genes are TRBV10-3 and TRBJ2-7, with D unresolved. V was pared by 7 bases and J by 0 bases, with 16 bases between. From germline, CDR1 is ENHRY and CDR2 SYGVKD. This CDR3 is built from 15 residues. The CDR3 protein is CAINADLGYSYEQYF. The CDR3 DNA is TGTGCCATCAATGCGGATCTAGGGTACTCCTACGAGCAGTACTTC.

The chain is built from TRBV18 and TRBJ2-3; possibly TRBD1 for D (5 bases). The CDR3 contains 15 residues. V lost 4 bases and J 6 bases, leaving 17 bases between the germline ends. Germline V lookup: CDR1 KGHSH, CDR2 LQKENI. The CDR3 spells CASSLQGLGIDTQYF. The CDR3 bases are TGTGCCAGCTCACTGCAGGGTTTGGGCATCGATACGCAGTATTTT.

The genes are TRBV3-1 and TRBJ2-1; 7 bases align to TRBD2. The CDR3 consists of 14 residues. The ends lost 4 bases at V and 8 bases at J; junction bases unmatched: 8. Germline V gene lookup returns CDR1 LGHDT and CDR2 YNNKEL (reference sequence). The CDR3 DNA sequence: TGTGCCAGCAGCCGTGCGAGCGGGAAGTATGAGCAGTTCTTC. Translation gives CASSRASGKYEQFF.

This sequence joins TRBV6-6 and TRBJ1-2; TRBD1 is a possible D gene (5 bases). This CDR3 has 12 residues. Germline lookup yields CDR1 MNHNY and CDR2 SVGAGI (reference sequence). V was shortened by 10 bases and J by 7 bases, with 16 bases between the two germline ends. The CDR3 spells CATTGYGTGYTF. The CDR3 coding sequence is TGTGCCACCACGGGGTACGGGACTGGCTACACCTTC.

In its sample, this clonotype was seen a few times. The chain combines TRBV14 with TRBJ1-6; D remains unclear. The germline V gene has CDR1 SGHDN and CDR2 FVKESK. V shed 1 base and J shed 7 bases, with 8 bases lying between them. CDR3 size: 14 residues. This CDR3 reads CASSQVHRNSPLHF. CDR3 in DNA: TGTGCCAGCAGCCAAGTGCACAGAAATTCACCCCTCCACTTT.

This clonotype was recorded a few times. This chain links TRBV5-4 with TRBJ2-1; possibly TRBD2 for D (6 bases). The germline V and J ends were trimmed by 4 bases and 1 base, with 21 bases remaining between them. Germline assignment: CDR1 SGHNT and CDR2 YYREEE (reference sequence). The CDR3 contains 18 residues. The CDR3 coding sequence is TGTGCCAGCAGCGCGCTCGGGCGGGATTCTTTGTCCTACAATGAGCAGTTCTTC. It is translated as CASSALGRDSLSYNEQFF.

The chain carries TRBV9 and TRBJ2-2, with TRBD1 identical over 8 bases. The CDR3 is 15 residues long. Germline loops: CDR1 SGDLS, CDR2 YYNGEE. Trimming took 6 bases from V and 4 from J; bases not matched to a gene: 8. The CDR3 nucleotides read TGTGCCAGCAAAAGGCAGGGGGCGTCCACCGGGGAGCTGTTTTTT. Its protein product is CASKRQGASTGELFF.

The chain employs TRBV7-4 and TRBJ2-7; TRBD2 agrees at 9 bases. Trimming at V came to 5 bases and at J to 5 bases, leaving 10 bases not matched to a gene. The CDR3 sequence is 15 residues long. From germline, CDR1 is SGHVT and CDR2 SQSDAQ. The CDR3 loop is CASSPKGLALDEQYF. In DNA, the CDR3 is TGTGCCAGCAGCCCCAAGGGACTAGCCCTCGACGAGCAGTACTTC.

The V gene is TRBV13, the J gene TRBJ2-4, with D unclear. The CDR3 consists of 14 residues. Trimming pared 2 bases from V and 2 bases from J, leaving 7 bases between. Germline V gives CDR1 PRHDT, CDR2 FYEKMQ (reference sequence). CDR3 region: CASSLMLTKNIQYF. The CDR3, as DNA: TGTGCCAGCAGCTTAATGTTGACCAAAAACATTCAGTACTTC. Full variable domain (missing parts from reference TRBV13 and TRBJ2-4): AAGVIQSPRHLIKEKRETATLKCYPIPRHDTVYWYQQGPGQDPQFLISFYEKMQSDKGSIPDRFSAQQFSDYHSELNMSSLELGDSALYFCASSLMLTKNIQYFGAGTRLSVL.

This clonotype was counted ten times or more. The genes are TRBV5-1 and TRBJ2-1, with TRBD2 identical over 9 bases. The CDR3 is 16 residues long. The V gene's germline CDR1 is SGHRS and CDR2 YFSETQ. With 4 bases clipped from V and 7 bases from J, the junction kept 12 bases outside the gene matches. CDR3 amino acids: CASSPGSGSGWNEQFF. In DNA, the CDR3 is TGCGCCAGCAGCCCCGGTAGCGGGAGCGGGTGGAATGAGCAGTTCTTC.

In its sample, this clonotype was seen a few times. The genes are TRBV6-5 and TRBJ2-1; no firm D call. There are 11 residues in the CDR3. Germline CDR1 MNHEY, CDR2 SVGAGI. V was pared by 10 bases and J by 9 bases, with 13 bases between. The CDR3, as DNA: TGTGCCACTCACCTAGGAGTTGAGCAGTTCTTC. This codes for CATHLGVEQFF.

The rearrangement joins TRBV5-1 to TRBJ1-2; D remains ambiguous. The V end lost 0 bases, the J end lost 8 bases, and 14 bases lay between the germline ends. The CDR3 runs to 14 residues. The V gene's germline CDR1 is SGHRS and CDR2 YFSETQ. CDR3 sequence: CASSLAEGRGGYTF. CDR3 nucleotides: TGCGCCAGCAGCTTGGCGGAGGGAAGAGGGGGCTACACCTTC.

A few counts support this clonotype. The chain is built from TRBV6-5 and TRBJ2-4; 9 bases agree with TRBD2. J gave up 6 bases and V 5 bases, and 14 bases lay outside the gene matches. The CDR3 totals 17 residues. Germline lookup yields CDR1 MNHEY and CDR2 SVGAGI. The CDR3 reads CASSPDSSGTSPNIQYF. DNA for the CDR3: TGTGCCAGCAGTCCTGACTCCTCCGGGACTAGCCCAAACATTCAGTACTTC.

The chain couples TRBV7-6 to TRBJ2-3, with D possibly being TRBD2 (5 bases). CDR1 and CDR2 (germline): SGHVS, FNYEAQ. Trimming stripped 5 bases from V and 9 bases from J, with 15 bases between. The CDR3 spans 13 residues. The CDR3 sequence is CASSRGGRSTQYF. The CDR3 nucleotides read TGTGCCAGCAGCCGAGGTGGGAGATCCACGCAGTATTTT.

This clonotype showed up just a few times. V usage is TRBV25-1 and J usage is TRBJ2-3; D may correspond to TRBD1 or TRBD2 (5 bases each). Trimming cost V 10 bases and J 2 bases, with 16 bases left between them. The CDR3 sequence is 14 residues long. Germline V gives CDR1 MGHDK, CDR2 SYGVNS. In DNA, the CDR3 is TGTGCCACCTCCCGAGTGGGGGACACAGATACGCAGTATTTT. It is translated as CATSRVGDTDTQYF.

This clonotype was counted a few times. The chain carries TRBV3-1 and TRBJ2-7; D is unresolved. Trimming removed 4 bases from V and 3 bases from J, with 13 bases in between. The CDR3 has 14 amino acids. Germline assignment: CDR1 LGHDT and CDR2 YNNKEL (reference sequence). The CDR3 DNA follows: TGTGCCAGCAGCCCACCTGGACGGAACTACGAGCAGTACTTC. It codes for CASSPPGRNYEQYF.

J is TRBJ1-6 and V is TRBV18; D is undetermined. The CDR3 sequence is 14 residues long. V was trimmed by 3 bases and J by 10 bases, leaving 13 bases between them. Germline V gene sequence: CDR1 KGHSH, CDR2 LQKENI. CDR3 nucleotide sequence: TGTGCCAGCTCACCGGGGAGTGGTGGATCACCCCTCCACTTT. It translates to CASSPGSGGSPLHF.

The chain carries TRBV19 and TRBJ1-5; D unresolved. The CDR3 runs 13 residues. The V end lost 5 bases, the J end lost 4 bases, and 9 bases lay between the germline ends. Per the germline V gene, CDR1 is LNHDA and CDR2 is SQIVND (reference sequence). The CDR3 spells CASSATKNQPQHF. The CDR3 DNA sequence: TGTGCCAGTAGTGCCACCAAAAATCAGCCCCAGCATTTT.

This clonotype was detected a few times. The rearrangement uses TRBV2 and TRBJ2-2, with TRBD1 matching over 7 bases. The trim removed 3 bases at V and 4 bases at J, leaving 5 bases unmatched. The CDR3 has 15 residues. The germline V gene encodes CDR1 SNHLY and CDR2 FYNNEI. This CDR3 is CASSETGLATGELFF. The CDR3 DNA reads TGTGCCAGCAGTGAGACAGGGTTGGCCACCGGGGAGCTGTTTTTT.

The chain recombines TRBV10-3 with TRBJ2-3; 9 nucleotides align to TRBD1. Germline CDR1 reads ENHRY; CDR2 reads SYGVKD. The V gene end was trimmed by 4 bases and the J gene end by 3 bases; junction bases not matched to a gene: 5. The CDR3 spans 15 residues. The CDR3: CAISAGQGATDTQYF. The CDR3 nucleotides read TGTGCCATCAGTGCGGGACAGGGCGCAACAGATACGCAGTATTTT.

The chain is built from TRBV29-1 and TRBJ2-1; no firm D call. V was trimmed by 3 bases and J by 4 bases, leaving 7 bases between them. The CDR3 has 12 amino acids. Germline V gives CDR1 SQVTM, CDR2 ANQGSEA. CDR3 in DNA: TGCAGCGTTGATGGTTTGTACAATGAGCAGTTCTTC. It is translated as CSVDGLYNEQFF.